The sequence of this T cell receptor (beta chain) was determined in a study of blood T cell repertoires in COVID-19. This CDR3 spans 15 amino acids. Trimming stripped 2 bases from V and 0 bases from J, with 11 bases between. CDR1 is SNHLY and CDR2 is FYNNEI in the germline V gene. Per the authors' pipeline: Estimation of nucleated cell counts was performed using reference gene primer amplification. TCRdb's table, derived via immunoSEQ multiplex PCR, lists solely in-frame clones and lacks some. That table gives V, J and clone size, and the DNA gave D and trimming. Found here are just over 150,000 clones, 85% to 90% of them singletons; the top ten hold roughly 15%.

J is TRBJ2-7 and V is TRBV2; D is possibly TRBD2 (5 bases). Specimen: peripheral blood. The sequence was collected from a woman in her 40s with acute or convalescent COVID-19. The CDR3 DNA reads as TGTGCCAGCAGTGAAATCGGGGTTAGCTCCTACGAGCAGTACTTC. It codes for CASSEIGVSSYEQYF. Complete variable domain (other parts from reference TRBV2 and TRBJ2-7): EPEVTQTPSHQVTQMGQEVILRCVPISNHLYFYWYRQILGQKVEFLVSFYNNEISEKSEIFDDQFSVERPDGSNFTLKIRSTKLEDSAMYFCASSEIGVSSYEQYFGPGTRLTVT.